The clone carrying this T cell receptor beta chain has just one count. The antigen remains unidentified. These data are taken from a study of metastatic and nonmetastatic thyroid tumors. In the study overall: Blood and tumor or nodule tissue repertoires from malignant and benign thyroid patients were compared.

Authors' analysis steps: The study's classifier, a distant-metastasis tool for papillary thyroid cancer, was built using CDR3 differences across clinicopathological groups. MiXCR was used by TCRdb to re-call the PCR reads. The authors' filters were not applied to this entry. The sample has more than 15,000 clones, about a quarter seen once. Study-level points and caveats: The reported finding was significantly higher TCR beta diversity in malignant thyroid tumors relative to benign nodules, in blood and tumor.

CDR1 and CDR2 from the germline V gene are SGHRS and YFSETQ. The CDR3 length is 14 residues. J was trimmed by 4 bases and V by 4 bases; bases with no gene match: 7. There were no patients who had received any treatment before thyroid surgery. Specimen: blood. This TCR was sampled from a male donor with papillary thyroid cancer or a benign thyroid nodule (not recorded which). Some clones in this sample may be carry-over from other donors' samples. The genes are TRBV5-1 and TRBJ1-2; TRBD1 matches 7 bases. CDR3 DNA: TGCGCCAGCAGCCGTAGACAGGGCCTCTATGGCTACACCTTC. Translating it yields CASSRRQGLYGYTF.